This TCR beta chain was sequenced in a study of T cells expressing NK-cell markers. Study as a whole: Source material for TCR beta repertoires consisted of sorted CD3+CD56+NKG2C+, CD3+CD56+NKG2C- and CD3+CD56-NKG2C+ T cells. Study results and limitations: In a group of several donors, dominant NKG2C+ clonotypes represented roughly 1.0-7.0% of CD8+ T cells.

The TCR beta cDNA came from 5'RACE template switching with UMIs. Reprocessing the 5' RACE reads, TCRdb reports a single entry for every CDR3 protein and omits DNA. This listing includes 550,000 or so distinct CDR3 sequences. Germline V gene lookup returns CDR1 SQVTM and CDR2 ANQGSEA. The CDR3 sequence is 13 residues long. As concerns this clonotype: As yet, its antigen is unknown.

The chain is built from TRBV29-1 and TRBJ2-5; lacking DNA, the TRBD1 call made by TCRdb goes unchecked. Sequencing was performed on blood T cells: a sorted CD56 or NKG2C T cell subset, CD4+ or CD8+ T cells, or bulk PBMC T cells (not recorded which). The TCR was taken from a man between 18 and 35 years old in good health. The CDR3 spells CSVEETVRETQYF.